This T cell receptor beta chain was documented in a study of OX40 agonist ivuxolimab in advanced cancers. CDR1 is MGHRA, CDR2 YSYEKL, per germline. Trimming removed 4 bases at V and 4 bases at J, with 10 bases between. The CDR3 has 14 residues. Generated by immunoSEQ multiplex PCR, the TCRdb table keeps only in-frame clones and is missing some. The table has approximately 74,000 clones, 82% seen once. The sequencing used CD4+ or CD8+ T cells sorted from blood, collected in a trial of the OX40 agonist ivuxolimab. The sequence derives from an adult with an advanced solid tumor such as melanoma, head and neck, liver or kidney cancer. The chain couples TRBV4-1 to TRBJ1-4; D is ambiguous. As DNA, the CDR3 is TGCGCCAGCAGCCCCTTTTGGGGTAATGAAAAACTGTTTTTT. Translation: CASSPFWGNEKLFF.